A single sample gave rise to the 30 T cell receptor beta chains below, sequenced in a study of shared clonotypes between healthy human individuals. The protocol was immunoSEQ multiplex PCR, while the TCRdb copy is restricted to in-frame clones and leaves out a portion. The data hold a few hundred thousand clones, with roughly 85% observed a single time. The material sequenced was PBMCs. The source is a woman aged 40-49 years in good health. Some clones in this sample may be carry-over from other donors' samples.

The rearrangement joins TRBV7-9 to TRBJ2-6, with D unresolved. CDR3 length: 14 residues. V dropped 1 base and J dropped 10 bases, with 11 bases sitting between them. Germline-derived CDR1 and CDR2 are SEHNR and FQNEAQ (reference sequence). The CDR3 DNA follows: TGTGCCAGCAGCTTAGGTTCGTCCCTTAACGTCCTGACTTTC. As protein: CASSLGSSLNVLTF.

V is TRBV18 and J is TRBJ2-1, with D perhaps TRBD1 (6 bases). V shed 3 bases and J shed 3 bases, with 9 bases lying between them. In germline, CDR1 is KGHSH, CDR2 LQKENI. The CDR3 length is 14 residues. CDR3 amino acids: CASSPPGHYNEQFF. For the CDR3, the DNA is TGTGCCAGCTCACCCCCGGGACACTACAATGAGCAGTTCTTC.

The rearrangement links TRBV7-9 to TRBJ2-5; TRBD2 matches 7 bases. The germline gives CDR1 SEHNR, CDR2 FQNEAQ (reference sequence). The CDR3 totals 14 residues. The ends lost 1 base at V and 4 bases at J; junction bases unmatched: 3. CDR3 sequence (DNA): TGTGCCAGCAGCTTAGTGGGAGGGCCAGAGACCCAGTACTTC. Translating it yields CASSLVGGPETQYF. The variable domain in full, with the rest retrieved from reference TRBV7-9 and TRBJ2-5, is DTGVSQNPRHKITKRGQNVTFRCDPISEHNRLYWYRQTLGQGPEFLTYFQNEAQLEKSRLLSDRFSAERPKGSFSTLEIQRTEQGDSAMYLCASSLVGGPETQYFGPGTRLLVL.

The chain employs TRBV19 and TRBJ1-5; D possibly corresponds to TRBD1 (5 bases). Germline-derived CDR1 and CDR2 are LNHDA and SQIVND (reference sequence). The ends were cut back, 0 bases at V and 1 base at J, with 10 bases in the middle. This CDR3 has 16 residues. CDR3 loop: CASSIDLRGSNQPQHF. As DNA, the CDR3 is TGTGCCAGTAGTATAGATTTGCGGGGGAGCAATCAGCCCCAGCATTTT. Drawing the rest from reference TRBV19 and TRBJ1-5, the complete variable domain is DGGITQSPKYLFRKEGQNVTLSCEQNLNHDAMYWYRQDPGQGLRLIYYSQIVNDFQKGDIAEGYSVSREKKESFPLTVTSAQKNPTAFYLCASSIDLRGSNQPQHFGDGTRLSIL.

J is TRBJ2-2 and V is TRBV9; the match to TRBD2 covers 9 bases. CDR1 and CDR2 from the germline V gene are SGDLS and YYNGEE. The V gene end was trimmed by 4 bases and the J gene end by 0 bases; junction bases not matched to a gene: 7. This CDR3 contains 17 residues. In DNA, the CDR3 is TGTGCCAGCAGCTCCCCTAGCGGGACCTCGAACACCGGGGAGCTGTTTTTT. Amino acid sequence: CASSSPSGTSNTGELFF.

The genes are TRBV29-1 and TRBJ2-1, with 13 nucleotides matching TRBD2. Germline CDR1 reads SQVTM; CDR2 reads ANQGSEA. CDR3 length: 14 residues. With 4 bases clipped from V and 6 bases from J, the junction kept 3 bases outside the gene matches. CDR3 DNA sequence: TGCAGCGTTGTACTAGCGGGAGGGGGCAATGAGCAGTTCTTC. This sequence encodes CSVVLAGGGNEQFF.

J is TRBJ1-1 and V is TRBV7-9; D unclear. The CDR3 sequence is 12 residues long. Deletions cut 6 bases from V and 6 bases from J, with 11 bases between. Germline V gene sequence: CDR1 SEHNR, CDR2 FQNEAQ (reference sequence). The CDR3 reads CASRDFSPEAFF. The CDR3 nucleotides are TGTGCCAGCAGGGACTTCTCACCTGAAGCTTTCTTT.

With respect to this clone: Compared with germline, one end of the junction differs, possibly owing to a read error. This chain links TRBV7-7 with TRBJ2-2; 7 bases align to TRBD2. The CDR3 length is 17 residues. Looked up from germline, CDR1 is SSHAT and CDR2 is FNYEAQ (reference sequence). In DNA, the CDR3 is TGTGCTAGCAGCCCCCGTCCCGGGACTATGCTGGCCGGGGAGCTGTTTTTT. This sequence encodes CASSPRPGTMLAGELFF.

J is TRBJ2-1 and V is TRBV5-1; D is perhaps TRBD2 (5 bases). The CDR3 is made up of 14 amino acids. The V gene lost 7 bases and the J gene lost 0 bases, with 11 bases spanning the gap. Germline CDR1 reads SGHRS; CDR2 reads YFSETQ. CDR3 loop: CASGGENSYNEQFF. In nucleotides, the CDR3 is TGCGCCAGCGGAGGCGAAAACTCCTACAATGAGCAGTTCTTC.

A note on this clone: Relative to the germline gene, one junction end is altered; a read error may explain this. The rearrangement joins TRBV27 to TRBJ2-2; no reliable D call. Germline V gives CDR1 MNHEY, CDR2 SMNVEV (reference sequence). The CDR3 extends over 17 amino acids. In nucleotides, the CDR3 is TGTGCTAGCAGTTTAAGACCCGCGTGTGTTGTGGCCGGGGAGCTGTTTTTT. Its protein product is CASSLRPACVVAGELFF.

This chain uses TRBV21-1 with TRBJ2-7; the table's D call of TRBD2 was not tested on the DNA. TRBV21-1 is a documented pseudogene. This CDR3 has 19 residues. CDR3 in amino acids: CASSKLLGLAGGPIYEQYF. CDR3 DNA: TGTGCCAGCAGCAAACTTTTAGGACTAGCGGGAGGGCCTATCTACGAGCAGTACTTC.

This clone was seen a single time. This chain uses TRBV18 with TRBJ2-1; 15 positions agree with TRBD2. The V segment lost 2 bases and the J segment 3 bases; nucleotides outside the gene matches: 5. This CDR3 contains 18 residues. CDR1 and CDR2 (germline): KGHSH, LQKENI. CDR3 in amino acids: CASSPRTSGRAVYNEQFF. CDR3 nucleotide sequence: TGTGCCAGCTCACCAAGGACTAGCGGGAGGGCCGTCTACAATGAGCAGTTCTTC.

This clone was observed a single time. The CDR3 reads CASSLGWGPGQETQYF. CDR3 DNA sequence: TGTGCCAGCAGCTTAGGGTGGGGGCCCGGACAAGAGACCCAGTACTTC. This chain uses TRBV11-2 with TRBJ2-5; perhaps TRBD1 as D (6 bases). The V end lost 1 base, the J end lost 2 bases, and 14 bases lay between the germline ends. CDR3 length: 16 amino acids. From germline, CDR1 is SGHAT and CDR2 FQNNGV.

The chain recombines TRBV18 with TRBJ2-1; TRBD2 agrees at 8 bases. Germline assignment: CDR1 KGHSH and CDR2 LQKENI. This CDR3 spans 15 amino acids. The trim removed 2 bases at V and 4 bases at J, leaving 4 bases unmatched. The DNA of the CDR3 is TGTGCCAGCTCACCAGAACTAGCGGTATACAATGAGCAGTTCTTC. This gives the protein CASSPELAVYNEQFF.

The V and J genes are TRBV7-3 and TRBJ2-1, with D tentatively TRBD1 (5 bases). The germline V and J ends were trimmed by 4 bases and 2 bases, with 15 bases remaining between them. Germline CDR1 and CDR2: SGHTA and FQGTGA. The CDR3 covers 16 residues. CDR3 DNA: TGTGCCAGCAGCTCATCAGGGATGGCTGCCTACAATGAGCAGTTCTTC. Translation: CASSSSGMAAYNEQFF.

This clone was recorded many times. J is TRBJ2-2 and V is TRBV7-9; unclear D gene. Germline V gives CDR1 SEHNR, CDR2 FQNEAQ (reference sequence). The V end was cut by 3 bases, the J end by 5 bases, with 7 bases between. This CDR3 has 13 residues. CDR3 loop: CASSFLGTGELFF. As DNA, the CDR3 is TGTGCCAGCAGCTTTCTGGGAACCGGGGAGCTGTTTTTT.

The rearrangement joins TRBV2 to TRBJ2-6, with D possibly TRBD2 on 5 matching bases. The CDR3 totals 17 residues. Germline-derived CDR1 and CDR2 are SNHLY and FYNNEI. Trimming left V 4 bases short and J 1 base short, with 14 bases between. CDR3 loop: CASSVREPTSGANVLTF. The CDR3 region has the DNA TGTGCCAGCAGTGTTCGGGAACCCACGTCTGGGGCCAACGTCCTGACTTTC.

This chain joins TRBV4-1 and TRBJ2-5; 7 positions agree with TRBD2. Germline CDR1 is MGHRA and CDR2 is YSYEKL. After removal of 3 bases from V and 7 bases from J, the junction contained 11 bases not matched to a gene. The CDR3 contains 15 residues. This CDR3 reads CASSHPDREVGTQYF. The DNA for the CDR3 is TGCGCCAGCAGCCACCCCGACCGGGAGGTAGGGACCCAGTACTTC.

The DNA for the CDR3 is TGTGCCAGCAGCTCCCTAATAGCGAGCTCCTACGAGCAGTACTTC. It yields the protein CASSSLIASSYEQYF. The V gene is TRBV7-9, the J gene TRBJ2-7, with D perhaps matching TRBD2 (5 bases). V was trimmed by 4 bases and J by 0 bases, leaving 13 bases between them. CDR1 and CDR2 (germline): SEHNR, FQNEAQ (reference sequence). The CDR3 is made up of 15 amino acids.

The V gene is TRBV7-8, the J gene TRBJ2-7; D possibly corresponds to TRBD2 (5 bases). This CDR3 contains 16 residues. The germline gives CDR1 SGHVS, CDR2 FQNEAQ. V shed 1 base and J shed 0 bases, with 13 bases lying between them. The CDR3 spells CASSLVSRGYSYEQYF. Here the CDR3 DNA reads TGTGCCAGCAGCTTAGTCAGCCGGGGATACTCCTACGAGCAGTACTTC.

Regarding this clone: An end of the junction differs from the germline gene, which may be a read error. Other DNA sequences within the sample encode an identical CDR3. The CDR3 nucleotides are TGCGCCAGCAGTGACTCCTCAGGGAGCGGTGAAGCTTTCTTT. Protein sequence: CASSDSSGSGEAFF. The chain couples TRBV6-4 to TRBJ1-1; D might be TRBD1 (5 bases). The CDR3 totals 14 residues. Germline V gene lookup returns CDR1 MRHNA and CDR2 SNTAGT.

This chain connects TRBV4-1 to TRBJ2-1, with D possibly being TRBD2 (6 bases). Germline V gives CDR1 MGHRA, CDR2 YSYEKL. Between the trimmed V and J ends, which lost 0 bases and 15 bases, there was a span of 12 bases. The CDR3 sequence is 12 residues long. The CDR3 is CASSQETGVMFF. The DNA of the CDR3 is TGCGCCAGCAGCCAAGAGACGGGAGTTATGTTCTTC.

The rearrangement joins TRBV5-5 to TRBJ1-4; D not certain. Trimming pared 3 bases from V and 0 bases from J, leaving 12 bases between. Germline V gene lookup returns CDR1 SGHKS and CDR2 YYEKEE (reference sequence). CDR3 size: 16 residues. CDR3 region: CASSYTQNPTNEKLFF. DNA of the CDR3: TGTGCCAGCAGCTATACTCAGAACCCAACTAATGAAAAACTGTTTTTT.

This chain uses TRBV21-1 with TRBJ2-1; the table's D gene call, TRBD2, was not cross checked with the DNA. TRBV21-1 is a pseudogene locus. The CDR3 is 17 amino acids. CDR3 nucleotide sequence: TGTGCCAGCAGCACACGGACTAGCGGGAGGTCCCACAATGAGCAGTTCTTC. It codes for CASSTRTSGRSHNEQFF.

This chain's CDR3 is CASSSSGVPEQFF. CDR3 nucleotides: TGCGCCAGCAGCTCCTCGGGGGTTCCTGAGCAGTTCTTC. The chain recombines TRBV5-1 with TRBJ2-1, with D possibly matching TRBD2 (6 bases). V lost 3 bases to trimming and J lost 9 bases, with 13 bases between them. The CDR3 consists of 13 residues. Per germline, CDR1 SGHRS and CDR2 YFSETQ. Based on the CDR3 plus reference TRBV5-1 and TRBJ2-1, the full variable domain is KAGVTQTPRYLIKTRGQQVTLSCSPISGHRSVSWYQQTPGQGLQFLFEYFSETQRNKGNFPGRFSGRQFSNSRSEMNVSTLELGDSALYLCASSSSGVPEQFFGPGTRLTVL.

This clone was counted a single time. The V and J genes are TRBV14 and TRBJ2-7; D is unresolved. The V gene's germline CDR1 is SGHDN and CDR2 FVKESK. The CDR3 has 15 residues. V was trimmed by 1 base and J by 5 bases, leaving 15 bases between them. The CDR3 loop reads CASSQGRFPADEQYF. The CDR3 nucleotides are TGTGCCAGCAGCCAAGGTCGTTTCCCGGCGGACGAGCAGTACTTC.

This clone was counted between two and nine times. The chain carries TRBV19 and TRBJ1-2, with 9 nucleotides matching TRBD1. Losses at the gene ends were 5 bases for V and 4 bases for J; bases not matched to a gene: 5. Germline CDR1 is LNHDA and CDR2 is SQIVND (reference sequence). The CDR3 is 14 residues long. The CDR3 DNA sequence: TGTGCCAGTAGTGCCTGGGACAGGGTCTATGGCTACACCTTC. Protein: CASSAWDRVYGYTF.

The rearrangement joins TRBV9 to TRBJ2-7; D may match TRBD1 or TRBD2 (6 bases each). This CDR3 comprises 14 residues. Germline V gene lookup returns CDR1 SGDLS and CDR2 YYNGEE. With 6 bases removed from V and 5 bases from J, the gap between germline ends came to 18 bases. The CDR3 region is CASTRRGNSDEQYF. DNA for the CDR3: TGTGCCAGCACCCGGAGGGGGAATTCGGACGAGCAGTACTTC. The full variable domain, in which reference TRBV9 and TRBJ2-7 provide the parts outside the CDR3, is DSGVTQTPKHLITATGQRVTLRCSPRSGDLSVYWYQQSLDQGLQFLIQYYNGEERAKGNILERFSAQQFPDLHSELNLSSLELGDSALYFCASTRRGNSDEQYFGPGTRLTVT.

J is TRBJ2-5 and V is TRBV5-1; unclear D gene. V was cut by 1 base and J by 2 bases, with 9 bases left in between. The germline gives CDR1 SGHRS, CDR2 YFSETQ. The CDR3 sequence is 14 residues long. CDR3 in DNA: TGCGCCAGCAGCTTGTATGGCAGTCAAGAGACCCAGTACTTC. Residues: CASSLYGSQETQYF.

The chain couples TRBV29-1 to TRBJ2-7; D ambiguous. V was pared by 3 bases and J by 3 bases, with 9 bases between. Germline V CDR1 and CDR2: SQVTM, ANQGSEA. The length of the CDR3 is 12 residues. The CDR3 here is CSVEGEVYEQYF. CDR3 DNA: TGCAGCGTTGAGGGTGAGGTCTACGAGCAGTACTTC.